The sequence of this T cell receptor beta chain was determined in a study of metastatic and nonmetastatic thyroid tumors. Study-wide background: For malignant and benign thyroid patients, tumor or nodule tissue and blood were the sources whose repertoires were compared.

The CDR3 covers 15 residues. V gave up 7 bases and J gave up 0 bases, with 13 bases separating them. Germline lookup yields CDR1 LNHDA and CDR2 SQIVND (reference sequence). Study observations and caveats: Malignant thyroid tumors reportedly exceeded benign nodules significantly in TCR beta diversity, with the difference appearing in blood and tumor.

Turning to this clone: Its antigen is not known.

No patient had received any treatment before thyroid surgery. As originally analysed: Clinicopathological groups of papillary thyroid cancer showed CDR3 differences that were used to build a distant-metastasis classifier. TCRdb used MiXCR to call clones anew from the PCR reads. These V and J calls derive from TCRdb rather than the authors' analysis. The data hold over 50,000 clones, with more than 25% observed a single time. This sequence originates from a female donor with papillary thyroid cancer or a benign thyroid nodule (not recorded which). Some clones in this sample may be carry-over from other donors' samples. The chain uses TRBV19 and TRBJ2-1; no firm D call. Material: blood. The DNA of the CDR3 is TGTGCCAGTAACCCGGCGAGAAGCTCCTACAATGAGCAGTTCTTC. It codes for CASNPARSSYNEQFF.